The rows below give T cell receptor beta chains drawn from one sample of a study of blood T cell repertoires in COVID-19. The table came from immunoSEQ multiplex PCR; TCRdb's copy has only in-frame clones and leaves some out. Here the sample spans tens of thousands of clones, about 89% being singletons. Sequences were obtained from peripheral blood. The receptors were sampled from a woman between 65 and 79 years old with acute or convalescent COVID-19. Each CDR3 is given with its conserved first and last residue. Each record gives: D gene, J gene, clone size, V gene, CDR3 DNA, CDR3 protein. D genes are given only for firm matches. Rows give clone size only sometimes, using once, few, many, or a class for an expanded clone.

>TRBD1|TRBJ2-6|NA|TRBV19
TGTGCCAGTAGTCCAGGACAGGGGGCGCACGGGGCCAACGTCCTGACTTTC
CASSPGQGAHGANVLTF
>NA|TRBJ1-5|NA|TRBV28
TGTGCCAGCAGTTCCTATCAGCCCCAGCATTTT
CASSSYQPQHF
>TRBD1|TRBJ2-1|NA|TRBV6-2/TRBV6-3
TGTGCCAGCAGTACCCCGGGACAGGGGCCCCTACACTACAATGAGCAGTTCTTC
CASSTPGQGPLHYNEQFF
>TRBD1|TRBJ1-2|NA|TRBV5-6
TGTGCCAGCAGCTCCGGACAGGGGGCGTACTATGGCTACACCTTC
CASSSGQGAYYGYTF
>NA|TRBJ1-2|NA|TRBV15
TGTGCCACCAGCAGAGAGCGCGAGCCGCTCTATGGCTACACCTTC
CATSREREPLYGYTF
>TRBD2|TRBJ2-1|NA|TRBV6-4
TGTGCCAGCAGTGACTCGAAGGGACTAGCGGGGCACAATGAGCAGTTCTTC
CASSDSKGLAGHNEQFF
>TRBD1|TRBJ1-1|NA|TRBV29-1
TGCAGCGTGCAACAGGGGGCGGGTACTGAAGCTTTCTTT
CSVQQGAGTEAFF
>NA|TRBJ1-5|NA|TRBV6-5
TGTGCCAGCAGTTTCTCCGGGTTTCCTAGCAATCAGCCCCAGCATTTT
CASSFSGFPSNQPQHF
>NA|TRBJ2-3|NA|TRBV11-2
TGTGCCAGCAGCTTAGTAGTGGGAGCGATCGATACGCAGTATTTT
CASSLVVGAIDTQYF
>NA|TRBJ1-6|NA|TRBV2
TGTGCCAGCAGTGAAGAGAGCAGAGGGTCACCCCTCCACTTT
CASSEESRGSPLHF
>NA|TRBJ1-5|NA|TRBV5-5
TGTGCCAGCAGCTTTGGGAATACAGGGTCTCATCAGCCCCAGCATTTT
CASSFGNTGSHQPQHF
>TRBD2|TRBJ2-7|few|TRBV15
TGTGCCACCAGCAGAGATTTCGGGACTAGCGGGAGTTACGAGCAGTACTTC
CATSRDFGTSGSYEQYF
>TRBD1|TRBJ1-5|NA|TRBV30
TGTGCCTGGAGTGTATCCGGACAGGGAGGCAATCAGCCCCAGCATTTT
CAWSVSGQGGNQPQHF
>TRBD2|TRBJ2-3|NA|TRBV20-1
TGCAGTGCTAGTGAACTAGCGGTACCGACTAGCACAGATACGCAGTATTTT
CSASELAVPTSTDTQYF
>TRBD2|TRBJ2-1|once|TRBV10-1
TGCGCCAGCAGTGAGGCTAGCGGGAGGGTCTACAATGAGCAGTTCTTC
CASSEASGRVYNEQFF
>NA|TRBJ1-6|NA|TRBV5-1
TGCGCCAGCAGCTTGGGTGTAGGTGGGACTTATTCACCCCTCCACTTT
CASSLGVGGTYSPLHF
>NA|TRBJ1-1|NA|TRBV3-1/TRBV3-2
TGTGCCAGCAGCCAGAACAGGGTGAACACTGAAGCTTTCTTT
CASSQNRVNTEAFF
>NA|TRBJ2-1|once|TRBV2
TGTGCCAGCAGAGGGAGCCTCTCCTACAATGAGCAGTTCTTC
CASRGSLSYNEQFF
>TRBD1|TRBJ1-1|NA|TRBV7-6
TGTGCCAGCAGCTTAGCGAGGGACAGGGGTGTCGGCCTGAACACTGAAGCTTTCTTT
CASSLARDRGVGLNTEAFF
>TRBD1|TRBJ1-1|few|TRBV7-8
TGTGCCAGCAGCTCTGACACAGGGGGCCTCACTGAAGCTTTCTTT
CASSSDTGGLTEAFF
>TRBD2|TRBJ2-1|NA|TRBV3-1/TRBV3-2
TGTGCCAGCAGCCCGACATCGGGGACTAGCCCATACAATGAGCAGTTCTTC
CASSPTSGTSPYNEQFF
>NA|TRBJ2-2|few|TRBV7-9
TGTGCCAGCAGTGAACAGGGAAATTACGCCGGGGAGCTGTTTTTT
CASSEQGNYAGELFF
>NA|TRBJ2-3|NA|TRBV6-6
TGTGCCAGCAGCCCCCATGGGGGGTCTAGCACAGATACGCAGTATTTT
CASSPHGGSSTDTQYF
>TRBD1|TRBJ1-3|once|TRBV30
TGTGCCTGGAGGGGATCAGGGGGCTCCTGGTCTGGTCCTGGAAACACCATATATTTT
CAWRGSGGSWSGPGNTIYF
>TRBD2|TRBJ2-7|NA|TRBV28
TGTGCCAGCAGTGAACTAGCGGGAGGACCCTACGAGCAGTACTTC
CASSELAGGPYEQYF
>NA|TRBJ1-5|NA|TRBV28
TGTGCCAGCAGTTCCCCCCTCGGGTACGGCAATCAGCCCCAGCATTTT
CASSSPLGYGNQPQHF
>TRBD2|TRBJ2-1|NA|TRBV6-2/TRBV6-3
TGTGCCAGCAGTTACTCCCAGCCGGGACTAGACAATGAGCAGTTCTTC
CASSYSQPGLDNEQFF
>NA|TRBJ1-6|NA|TRBV19
TGTGCCAGTAACACAGCTGGCAATTCACCCCTCCACTTT
CASNTAGNSPLHF
>TRBD1|TRBJ2-6|NA|TRBV19
TGTGCCAGTAGTAACGGACAGGGGATCTCTGGGGCCAACGTCCTGACTTTC
CASSNGQGISGANVLTF
>TRBD2|TRBJ2-7|NA|TRBV29-1
TGCAGCGTGGGGCGGGGGGGAGATTACGAGCAGTACTTC
CSVGRGGDYEQYF
>TRBD1|TRBJ1-2|once|TRBV27
TGTGCCAGCAGTCCCCCGGGACAGGGAATCAGAGGCTACACCTTC
CASSPPGQGIRGYTF
>TRBD1|TRBJ2-5|NA|TRBV9
TGTGCCAGCAGCCCTCGGACAGGGGCGAGATCAGAGACCCAGTACTTC
CASSPRTGARSETQYF
>NA|TRBJ1-1|once|TRBV7-9
TGTGCCAGCAGCTTAGCGCTGGGCAACACTGAAGCTTTCTTT
CASSLALGNTEAFF
>TRBD2|TRBJ2-2|NA|TRBV4-2
TGTGCCAGCAGCCAAGACGGAGCGGGAGGCGCGAACACCGGGGAGCTGTTTTTT
CASSQDGAGGANTGELFF
>TRBD1|TRBJ1-2|NA|TRBV19
TGTGCCAGTAGGGCCGGGACAGGCTATGGCTACACCTTC
CASRAGTGYGYTF
>NA|TRBJ2-2|NA|TRBV7-9
TGTGCCAGCAGCTTACTTCGGACAGACACCGGGGAGCTGTTTTTT
CASSLLRTDTGELFF
>TRBD2|TRBJ2-2|NA|TRBV13
TGTGCCAGCAGCCCTGGACTAGCAGTTAACACCGGGGAGCTGTTTTTT
CASSPGLAVNTGELFF
>NA|TRBJ2-5|NA|TRBV27
TGTGCCAGCAGCCGCACGGGGGAGACCCAGTACTTC
CASSRTGETQYF
>TRBD1|TRBJ1-2|NA|TRBV18
TGTGCCAGCTCACCAACCTACGGGACAGGGTCTGGCTACACCTTC
CASSPTYGTGSGYTF
>TRBD1|TRBJ1-6|NA|TRBV7-8
TGTGCCAGCAGCCCAAGCAGACAGGGGGATAATTCACCCCTCCACTTT
CASSPSRQGDNSPLHF
>TRBD2|TRBJ2-7|NA|TRBV28
TGTGCCAGCAGCCTACTAGCGGGACAGTACGAGCAGTACTTC
CASSLLAGQYEQYF
>NA|TRBJ2-5|once|TRBV5-1
TGCGCCAGCAGCTGGACAGATCGGGCCGGGCATCTACAAGAGACCCAGTACTTC
CASSWTDRAGHLQETQYF
>TRBD2|TRBJ2-3|NA|TRBV19
TGTGCCAGTAGTAGACTAGCGGTGCGCACAGATACGCAGTATTTT
CASSRLAVRTDTQYF
>TRBD1|TRBJ1-1|NA|TRBV6-2/TRBV6-3
TGTGCCAGCAGTAGGACAGGGGAAGCTTTCTTT
CASSRTGEAFF
>NA|TRBJ1-3|NA|TRBV2
TGTGCCAGCAGTTCAGACAGGAACACCATATATTTT
CASSSDRNTIYF
>NA|TRBJ2-3|NA|TRBV30
TGTGCCTGGAGTCTTGGTAGCGGCACAGATACGCAGTATTTT
CAWSLGSGTDTQYF
>NA|TRBJ2-2|NA|TRBV5-1
TGCGCCAGCAGCTTGGTTGCAGGTAGTGGCACCGGGGAGCTGTTTTTT
CASSLVAGSGTGELFF
>NA|TRBJ1-2|NA|TRBV5-1
TGCGCCAGCAGGATCGGGGGGGAGACTAACTATGGCTACACCTTC
CASRIGGETNYGYTF
>TRBD1|TRBJ1-2|few|TRBV28
TGTGCCAGCTCGGGACAGGGGTTTGCTAACTATGGCTACACCTTC
CASSGQGFANYGYTF
>TRBD1|TRBJ1-1|NA|TRBV7-9
TGTGCCAGCAGCACTCTCCAGGGGGCCACTGAAGCTTTCTTT
CASSTLQGATEAFF